What follows are 23 T cell receptor beta chains derived from one specimen sequenced in a study of CD8+ T cells in alopecia areata (dated by TCRdb to the late 2010s). To prepare the library, the immunoSEQ multiplex PCR assay was applied. For TCR sequencing, RNA was extracted from every sample and reverse transcribed into cDNA to serve as template. Here the immuneACCESS table is served through TCRdb, limited to in-frame sequences with V and J called. Missing clones are a known gap in these copies; in checked studies unresolved V genes cover under half, and the rest lacks a known reason. The sample table records about 210,000 clones; 40% to 55% of these occur just once. The top ten constitute around 2.5% of the sample. What this sample's treatment or condition label stands for: oral pan-JAK inhibitor, 5-10 mg twice daily. This sample comprised CD4+ T cells sorted from blood, obtained around week 36, from a patient treated with tofacitinib. These receptors were taken from a human donor with alopecia areata.

The table lists this clone with a few counts. V usage is TRBV19 and J usage is TRBJ2-3; possibly TRBD1 or TRBD2 for D (5 bases each). This CDR3 contains 15 residues. Germline loops: CDR1 LNHDA, CDR2 SQIVND (reference sequence). Trimming cost V 5 bases and J 2 bases, with 14 bases left between them. This CDR3 reads CASSVHRTPTDTQYF. In DNA, the CDR3 is TGTGCCAGTAGTGTACACAGGACTCCCACAGATACGCAGTATTTT.

This clone has at least ten counts. The V call is TRBV6-6, the J call TRBJ2-7; 9 bases line up with TRBD2. The germline V gene has CDR1 MNHNY and CDR2 SVGAGI (reference sequence). CDR3 size: 14 residues. J gave up 0 bases and V 7 bases, and 4 bases lay outside the gene matches. The chain's CDR3 is CASTLAGYSYEQYF. The CDR3 DNA sequence: TGTGCCAGCACCCTAGCGGGATACTCCTACGAGCAGTACTTC.

On this clone itself: A junction boundary mismatches the germline segment, possibly from a read error. DNA for the CDR3: TGTGCCAGCAGCGTCTCTAAAGAAGGGACAGGTGGAAACTTC. It codes for CASSVSKEGTGGNF. The V call is TRBV11-2, the J call TRBJ2-7, with TRBD1 matching 8 bases. The CDR3 totals 14 residues. In germline, CDR1 is SGHAT, CDR2 FQNNGV. Based on the CDR3 plus reference TRBV11-2 and TRBJ2-7, the full variable domain is EAGVAQSPRYKIIEKRQSVAFWCNPISGHATLYWYQQILGQGPKLLIQFQNNGVVDDSQLPKDRFSAERLKGVDSTLKIQPAKLEDSAVYLCASSVSKEGTGGNFGPGTRLTVT.

This chain joins TRBV7-3 and TRBJ2-3; TRBD2 matches at 9 bases. There are 15 residues in the CDR3. Trimming at V came to 5 bases and at J to 2 bases, leaving 5 bases not matched to a gene. Germline values: CDR1 SGHTA, CDR2 FQGTGA. CDR3 in amino acids: CASSLRTSDTDTQYF. The CDR3 DNA sequence: TGTGCCAGCAGCCTCCGGACTAGCGACACAGATACGCAGTATTTT. The full variable domain, in which reference TRBV7-3 and TRBJ2-3 provide the parts outside the CDR3, is GAGVSQTPSNKVTEKGKYVELRCDPISGHTALYWYRQSLGQGPEFLIYFQGTGAADDSGLPNDRFFAVRPEGSVSTLKIQRTERGDSAVYLCASSLRTSDTDTQYFGPGTRLTVL.

The sample holds one count of this clone. This sequence joins TRBV15 and TRBJ2-3; D uncertain. This CDR3 has 15 residues. Germline CDR1 LNHNV, CDR2 YYDKDF (reference sequence). V lost 3 bases to trimming and J lost 0 bases, with 10 bases between them. The CDR3 region has the DNA TGTGCCACCAGCAGCCGGCCCACTAGCACAGATACGCAGTATTTT. Its protein is CATSSRPTSTDTQYF.

This clone was observed a single time. The chain is built from TRBV30 and TRBJ2-4, with D perhaps TRBD1 (6 bases). The CDR3 contains 15 residues. Trimming took 4 bases from V and 0 from J, leaving 13 bases between them. Germline values: CDR1 GTSNPN, CDR2 SVGIG (reference sequence). This CDR3 is CAWTHDRIAKNIQYF. The CDR3 DNA reads TGTGCCTGGACCCACGACAGGATAGCCAAAAACATTCAGTACTTC.

V usage is TRBV30 and J usage is TRBJ2-1, with D perhaps matching TRBD1 or TRBD2 (5 bases each). Per the germline V gene, CDR1 is GTSNPN and CDR2 is SVGIG (reference sequence). The CDR3 totals 12 residues. V was pared by 5 bases and J by 15 bases, with 20 bases between. The DNA of the CDR3 is TGTGCCTGGGCCCCGGTGTGGGGGATTCTGTTCTTC. It is translated as CAWAPVWGILFF.

The chain has TRBV7-9 and TRBJ2-7; D might be TRBD2 (6 bases). The V end lost 5 bases, the J end lost 2 bases, and 19 bases lay between the germline ends. Per the germline V gene, CDR1 is SEHNR and CDR2 is FQNEAQ (reference sequence). The CDR3 length is 16 residues. CDR3 sequence (DNA): TGTGCCAGCAGCCGGAGGGGAGGAGGGACCACCTACGAGCAGTACTTC. This codes for CASSRRGGGTTYEQYF.

This clone was seen more than once but under ten times. Other DNA sequences in this specimen translate into the identical CDR3. The chain couples TRBV29-1 to TRBJ2-5; D possibly corresponds to TRBD2 (6 bases). From germline, CDR1 is SQVTM and CDR2 ANQGSEA. The V gene lost 5 bases and the J gene lost 5 bases, with 12 bases spanning the gap. The CDR3 spans 12 residues. Here the CDR3 reads CSVREAGETQYF. CDR3 bases: TGCAGCGTTCGCGAGGCGGGGGAGACCCAGTACTTC. The full variable domain, rest sourced from reference TRBV29-1 and TRBJ2-5, is SAVISQKPSRDICQRGTSLTIQCQVDSQVTMMFWYRQQPGQSLTLIATANQGSEATYESGFVIDKFPISRPNLTFSTLTVSNMSPEDSSIYLCSVREAGETQYFGPGTRLLVL.

This clone showed up just a few times. This chain connects TRBV30 to TRBJ2-7, with D perhaps assigned TRBD1 or TRBD2 (5 bases each). V was cut by 5 bases and J by 4 bases, with 15 bases left in between. Germline V gene sequence: CDR1 GTSNPN, CDR2 SVGIG (reference sequence). The CDR3 is 13 residues long. CDR3 region: CAWESGYRYEQYF. CDR3 nucleotide sequence: TGTGCCTGGGAATCGGGGTACAGGTACGAGCAGTACTTC.

The V call is TRBV7-8, the J call TRBJ1-1, with D possibly being TRBD1 (6 bases). The V gene's germline CDR1 is SGHVS and CDR2 FQNEAQ. The CDR3 is 13 residues long. V lost 4 bases and J lost 8, with 14 bases in between. The DNA of the CDR3 is TGTGCCAGCAGCTCAGAAGGCCAGGGGGAAGCTTTCTTT. It yields the protein CASSSEGQGEAFF.

This clone was detected only a few times. The rearrangement links TRBV25-1 to TRBJ2-2, with 7 nucleotides matching TRBD1. V lost 2 bases and J lost 7; bases outside the gene matches: 7. Germline-derived CDR1 and CDR2 are MGHDK and SYGVNS. There are 15 residues in the CDR3. The CDR3 DNA reads as TGTGCCAGCAGTGAAACGACAGGGACGGGCGGGGAGCTGTTTTTT. Protein product: CASSETTGTGGELFF.

The chain carries TRBV4-2 and TRBJ2-5, with D possibly TRBD1 on 8 matching bases. The length of the CDR3 is 16 residues. The V gene lost 0 bases and the J gene lost 6 bases, with 17 bases spanning the gap. Germline V gives CDR1 LGHNA, CDR2 YNFKEQ. CDR3: CASSQEAQGGAKTQYF. As DNA, the CDR3 is TGTGCCAGCAGCCAAGAGGCACAGGGGGGGGCAAAGACCCAGTACTTC.

V is TRBV19 and J is TRBJ2-6; no clear D gene. Trimming left V 5 bases short and J 3 bases short, with 8 bases between. Germline assignment: CDR1 LNHDA and CDR2 SQIVND (reference sequence). The length of the CDR3 is 14 residues. CDR3 in amino acids: CASSSFSGANVLTF. The CDR3 coding sequence is TGTGCCAGTAGTTCGTTTAGTGGGGCCAACGTCCTGACTTTC.

The chain has TRBV7-2 and TRBJ2-7, with 13 bases aligning to TRBD2. The germline V gene encodes CDR1 SGHTA and CDR2 FQGNSA. CDR3 size: 15 residues. V was pared by 2 bases and J by 4 bases, with 2 bases of the junction left unmatched. The CDR3 protein is CASSLRTSGSYEQYF. CDR3 coding DNA: TGTGCCAGCAGCTTAAGGACTAGCGGGAGTTACGAGCAGTACTTC. The full variable domain, its missing parts supplied by reference TRBV7-2 and TRBJ2-7, is GAGVSQSPSNKVTEKGKDVELRCDPISGHTALYWYRQSLGQGLEFLIYFQGNSAPDKSGLPSDRFSAERTGGSVSTLTIQRTQQEDSAVYLCASSLRTSGSYEQYFGPGTRLTVT.

V gene TRBV9 combines with J gene TRBJ2-3; 14 bases are a match to TRBD2. The CDR3 covers 16 residues. In germline, CDR1 is SGDLS, CDR2 YYNGEE. Trimming cost V 3 bases and J 4 bases; bases outside gene matches: 4. CDR3 nucleotide sequence: TGTGCCAGCAGCGGCGGACTAGCGGGAGGAGCAGATACGCAGTATTTT. As protein: CASSGGLAGGADTQYF.

The chain employs TRBV19 and TRBJ2-1; TRBD2 agrees at 7 bases. CDR3 length: 13 amino acids. With 10 bases clipped from V and 5 bases from J, the junction kept 8 bases outside the gene matches. Germline V gene data show CDR1 as LNHDA and CDR2 as SQIVND (reference sequence). CDR3 in amino acids: CATEAGRDNEQFF. DNA for the CDR3: TGTGCCACTGAGGCAGGGAGGGACAATGAGCAGTTCTTC.

The J gene is TRBJ2-7, the V gene TRBV4-1; the match to TRBD1 covers 8 bases. This CDR3 contains 17 residues. V shed 0 bases, J shed 4 bases, and the junction held 11 bases outside the gene matches. The germline CDR1 and CDR2 sequences are MGHRA and YSYEKL. The CDR3 DNA sequence: TGCGCCAGCAGCCAAGAAAGGCAGGGGGCGCTTGTGTACGAGCAGTACTTC. This sequence encodes CASSQERQGALVYEQYF.

The chain couples TRBV6-6 to TRBJ1-1, with 9 positions matching TRBD1. The J segment lost 1 base and the V segment lost 5 bases, leaving 2 bases of the junction unmatched. Looked up from germline, CDR1 is MNHNY and CDR2 is SVGAGI (reference sequence). CDR3 length: 14 residues. The CDR3 region is CASSKQGANTEAFF. The DNA of the CDR3 is TGTGCCAGCAGTAAACAGGGGGCGAACACTGAAGCTTTCTTT.

V usage is TRBV29-1 and J usage is TRBJ2-5; tentative D call: TRBD2 (5 bases). The CDR3 is 15 amino acids. The V and J ends lost 3 bases and 5 bases respectively, with 19 bases between them. The germline V gene encodes CDR1 SQVTM and CDR2 ANQGSEA. The CDR3 sequence: CSVEFIGYRGETQYF. CDR3 coding DNA: TGCAGCGTTGAGTTTATCGGCTACCGAGGGGAGACCCAGTACTTC. The whole variable domain, remainder taken from reference TRBV29-1 and TRBJ2-5, is SAVISQKPSRDICQRGTSLTIQCQVDSQVTMMFWYRQQPGQSLTLIATANQGSEATYESGFVIDKFPISRPNLTFSTLTVSNMSPEDSSIYLCSVEFIGYRGETQYFGPGTRLLVL.

The V gene is TRBV5-1, the J gene TRBJ2-7, with TRBD1 matching 7 bases. Germline-derived CDR1 and CDR2 are SGHRS and YFSETQ. The ends lost 9 bases at V and 2 bases at J; junction bases unmatched: 8. The CDR3 loop spans 13 amino acids. CDR3 DNA: TGCGCCACCCAGGGGGACAACGCCTACGAGCAGTACTTC. Its protein is CATQGDNAYEQYF. Full variable domain (outside the CDR3, taken from reference TRBV5-1 and TRBJ2-7): KAGVTQTPRYLIKTRGQQVTLSCSPISGHRSVSWYQQTPGQGLQFLFEYFSETQRNKGNFPGRFSGRQFSNSRSEMNVSTLELGDSALYLCATQGDNAYEQYFGPGTRLTVT.

V and J are TRBV11-3 and TRBJ1-1, with D unclear. The CDR3 runs 13 residues. The V end was cut by 3 bases, the J end by 0 bases, with 5 bases between. Germline assignment: CDR1 SGHNT and CDR2 YENEEA. DNA for the CDR3: TGTGCCAGCAGCTTTCAGGTGAACACTGAAGCTTTCTTT. Protein: CASSFQVNTEAFF.

This clone turned up a few times. CDR3 loop: CASSVVSGSPTNEQFF. The CDR3 DNA follows: TGCGCCAGCAGCGTCGTTAGCGGGAGCCCAACCAATGAGCAGTTCTTC. The genes are TRBV5-1 and TRBJ2-1; TRBD2 agrees at 9 bases. Germline V lookup: CDR1 SGHRS, CDR2 YFSETQ. The ends lost 4 bases at V and 6 bases at J; junction bases unmatched: 11. The CDR3 totals 16 residues. The full variable domain, completed using reference TRBV5-1 and TRBJ2-1, is KAGVTQTPRYLIKTRGQQVTLSCSPISGHRSVSWYQQTPGQGLQFLFEYFSETQRNKGNFPGRFSGRQFSNSRSEMNVSTLELGDSALYLCASSVVSGSPTNEQFFGPGTRLTVL.